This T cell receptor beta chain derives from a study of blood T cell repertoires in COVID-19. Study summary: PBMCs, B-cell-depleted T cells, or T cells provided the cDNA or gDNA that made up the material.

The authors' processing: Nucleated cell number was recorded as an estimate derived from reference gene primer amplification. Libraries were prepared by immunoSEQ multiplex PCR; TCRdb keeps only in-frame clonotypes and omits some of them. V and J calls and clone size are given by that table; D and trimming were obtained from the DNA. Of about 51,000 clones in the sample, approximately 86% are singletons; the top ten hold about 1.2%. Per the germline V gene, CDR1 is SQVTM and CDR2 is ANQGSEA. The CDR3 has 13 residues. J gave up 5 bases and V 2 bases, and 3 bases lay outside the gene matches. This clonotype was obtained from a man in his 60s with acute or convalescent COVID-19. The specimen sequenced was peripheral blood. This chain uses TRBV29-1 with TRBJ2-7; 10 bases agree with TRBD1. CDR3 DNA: TGCAGCGTTGAAAAGGGGACAGGGGACGAGCAGTACTTC. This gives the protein CSVEKGTGDEQYF.